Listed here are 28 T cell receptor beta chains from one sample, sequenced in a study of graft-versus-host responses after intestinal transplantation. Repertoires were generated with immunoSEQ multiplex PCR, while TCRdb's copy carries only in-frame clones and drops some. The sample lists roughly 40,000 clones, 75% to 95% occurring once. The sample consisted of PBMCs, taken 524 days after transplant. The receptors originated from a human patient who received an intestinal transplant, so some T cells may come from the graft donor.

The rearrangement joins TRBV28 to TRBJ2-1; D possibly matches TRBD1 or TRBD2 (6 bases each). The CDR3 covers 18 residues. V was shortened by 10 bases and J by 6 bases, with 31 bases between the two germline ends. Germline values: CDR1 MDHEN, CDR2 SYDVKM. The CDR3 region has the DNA TGTGCCACCACTATAGGGGGGACTCCTGTGGAGCTGGTCAATGAGCAGTTCTTC. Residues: CATTIGGTPVELVNEQFF.

CDR3 amino acids: CAWSAGTGLGYTF. The CDR3 bases are TGTGCCTGGAGTGCCGGGACAGGCCTCGGCTACACCTTC. The chain links TRBV30 to TRBJ1-2; 8 nucleotides match TRBD1. The V gene end was trimmed by 1 base and the J gene end by 8 bases; junction bases not matched to a gene: 6. Per the germline V gene, CDR1 is GTSNPN and CDR2 is SVGIG (reference sequence). This CDR3 has 13 residues. The full variable domain, with the rest looked up from reference TRBV30 and TRBJ1-2, is SQTIHQWPATLVQPVGSPLSLECTVEGTSNPNLYWYRQAAGRGLQLLFYSVGIGQISSEVPQNLSASRPQDRQFILSSKKLLLSDSGFYLCAWSAGTGLGYTFGSGTRLTVV.

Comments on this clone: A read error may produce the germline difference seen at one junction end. CDR3 sequence: CASSLRYGRDQETQYF. Here the CDR3 DNA reads TGTGCTAGCAGCTTACGGTACGGGAGGGACCAAGAGACCCAGTACTTC. The chain has TRBV7-7 and TRBJ2-5; 8 bases map to TRBD2. Per germline, CDR1 SSHAT and CDR2 FNYEAQ (reference sequence). The CDR3 has 16 amino acids. Filled out from reference TRBV7-7 and TRBJ2-5, the complete variable domain reads GAGVSQSPRYKVTKRGQDVTLRCDPISSHATLYWYQQALGQGPEFLTYFNYEAQPDKSGLPSDRFSAERPEGSISTLTIQRTEQRDSAMYRCASSLRYGRDQETQYFGPGTRLLVL.

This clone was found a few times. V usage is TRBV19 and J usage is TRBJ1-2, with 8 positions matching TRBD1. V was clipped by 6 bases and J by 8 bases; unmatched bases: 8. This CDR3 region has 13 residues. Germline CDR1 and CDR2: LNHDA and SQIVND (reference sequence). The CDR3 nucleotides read TGTGCCAGTAGCCTGACAGGGGACGGCGGCTACACCTTC. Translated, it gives CASSLTGDGGYTF.

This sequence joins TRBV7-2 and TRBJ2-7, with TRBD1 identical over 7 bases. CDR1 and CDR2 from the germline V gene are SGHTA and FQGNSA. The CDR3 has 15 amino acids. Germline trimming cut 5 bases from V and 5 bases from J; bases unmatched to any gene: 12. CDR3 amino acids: CASSANGTARHEQYF. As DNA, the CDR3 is TGTGCCAGCAGCGCAAACGGGACAGCTAGACACGAGCAGTACTTC. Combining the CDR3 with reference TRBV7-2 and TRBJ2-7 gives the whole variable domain GAGVSQSPSNKVTEKGKDVELRCDPISGHTALYWYRQSLGQGLEFLIYFQGNSAPDKSGLPSDRFSAERTGGSVSTLTIQRTQQEDSAVYLCASSANGTARHEQYFGPGTRLTVT.

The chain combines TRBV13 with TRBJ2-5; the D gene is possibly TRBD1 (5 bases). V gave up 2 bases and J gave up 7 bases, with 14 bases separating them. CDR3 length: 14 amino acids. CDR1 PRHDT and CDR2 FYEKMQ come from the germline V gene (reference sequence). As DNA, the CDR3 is TGTGCCAGCAGCTTACGTGACTTTGGGGCGACCCAGTACTTC. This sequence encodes CASSLRDFGATQYF. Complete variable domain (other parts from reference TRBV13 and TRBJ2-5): AAGVIQSPRHLIKEKRETATLKCYPIPRHDTVYWYQQGPGQDPQFLISFYEKMQSDKGSIPDRFSAQQFSDYHSELNMSSLELGDSALYFCASSLRDFGATQYFGPGTRLLVL.

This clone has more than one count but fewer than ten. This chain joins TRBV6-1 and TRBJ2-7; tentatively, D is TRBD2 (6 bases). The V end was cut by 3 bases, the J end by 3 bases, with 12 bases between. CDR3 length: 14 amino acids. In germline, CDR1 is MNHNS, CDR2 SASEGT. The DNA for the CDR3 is TGTGCCAGCAGTGATAGAGGCGGGAACTACGAGCAGTACTTC. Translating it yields CASSDRGGNYEQYF.

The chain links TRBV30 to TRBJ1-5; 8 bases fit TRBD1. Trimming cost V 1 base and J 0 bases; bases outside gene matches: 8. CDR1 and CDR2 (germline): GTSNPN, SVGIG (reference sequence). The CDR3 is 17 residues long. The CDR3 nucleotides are TGTGCCTGGAGTGCTCGCTTGGGGACAGGTAGCAATCAGCCCCAGCATTTT. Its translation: CAWSARLGTGSNQPQHF.

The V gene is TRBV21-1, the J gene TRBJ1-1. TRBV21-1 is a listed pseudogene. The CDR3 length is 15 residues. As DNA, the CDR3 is TGTGCCAGCAGCAAAGCGCATCGGCGGAACACTGAAGCTTTCTTT. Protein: CASSKAHRRNTEAFF.

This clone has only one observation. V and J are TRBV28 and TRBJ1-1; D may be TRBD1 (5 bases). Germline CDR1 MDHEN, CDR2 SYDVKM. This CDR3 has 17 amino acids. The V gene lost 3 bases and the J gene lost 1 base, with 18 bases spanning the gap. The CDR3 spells CASSFPGGGGPNTEAFF. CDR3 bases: TGTGCCAGCAGTTTTCCCGGGGGAGGAGGGCCGAACACTGAAGCTTTCTTT.

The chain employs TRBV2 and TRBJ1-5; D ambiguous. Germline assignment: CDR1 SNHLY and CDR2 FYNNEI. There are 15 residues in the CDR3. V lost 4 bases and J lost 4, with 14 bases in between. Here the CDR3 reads CASSANRLGNQPQHF. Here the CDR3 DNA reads TGTGCCAGCAGTGCTAATCGATTGGGTAATCAGCCCCAGCATTTT.

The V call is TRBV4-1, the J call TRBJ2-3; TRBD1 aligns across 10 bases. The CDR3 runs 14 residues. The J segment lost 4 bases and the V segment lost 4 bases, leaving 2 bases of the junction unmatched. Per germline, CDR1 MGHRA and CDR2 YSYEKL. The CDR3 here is CASSRGTGADTQYF. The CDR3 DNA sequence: TGCGCCAGCAGCCGAGGGACAGGGGCAGATACGCAGTATTTT.

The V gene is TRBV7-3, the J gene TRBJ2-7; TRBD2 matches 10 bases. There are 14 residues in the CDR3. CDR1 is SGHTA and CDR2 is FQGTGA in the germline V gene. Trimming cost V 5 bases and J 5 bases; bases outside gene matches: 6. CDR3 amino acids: CASSRSGTSDEQYF. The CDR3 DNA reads TGTGCCAGCAGCCGCTCGGGGACTAGCGACGAGCAGTACTTC.

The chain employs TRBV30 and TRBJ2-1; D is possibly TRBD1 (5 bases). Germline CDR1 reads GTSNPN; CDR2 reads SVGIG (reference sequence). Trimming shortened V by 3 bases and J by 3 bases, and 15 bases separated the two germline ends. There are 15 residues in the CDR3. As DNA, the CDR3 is TGTGCCTGGAGAGTACTGGGGCAGTACTACAATGAGCAGTTCTTC. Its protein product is CAWRVLGQYYNEQFF. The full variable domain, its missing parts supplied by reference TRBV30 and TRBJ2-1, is SQTIHQWPATLVQPVGSPLSLECTVEGTSNPNLYWYRQAAGRGLQLLFYSVGIGQISSEVPQNLSASRPQDRQFILSSKKLLLSDSGFYLCAWRVLGQYYNEQFFGPGTRLTVL.

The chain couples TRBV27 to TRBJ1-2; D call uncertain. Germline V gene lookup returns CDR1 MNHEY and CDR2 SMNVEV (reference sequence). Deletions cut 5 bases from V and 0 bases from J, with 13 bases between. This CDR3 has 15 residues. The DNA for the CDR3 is TGTGCCAGCAGTCCAGGACTCCGAACTAACTATGGCTACACCTTC. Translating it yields CASSPGLRTNYGYTF.

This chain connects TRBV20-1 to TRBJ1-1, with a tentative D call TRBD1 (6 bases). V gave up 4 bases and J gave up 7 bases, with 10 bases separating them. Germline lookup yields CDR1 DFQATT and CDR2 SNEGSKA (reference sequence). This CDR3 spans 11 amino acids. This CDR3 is CSAIRGGEAFF. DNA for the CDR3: TGCAGTGCTATCAGGGGCGGTGAAGCTTTCTTT.

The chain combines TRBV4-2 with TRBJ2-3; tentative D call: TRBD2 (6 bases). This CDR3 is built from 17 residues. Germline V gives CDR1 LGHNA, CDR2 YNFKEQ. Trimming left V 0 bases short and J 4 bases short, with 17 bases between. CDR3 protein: CASSQEVGAGRADTQYF. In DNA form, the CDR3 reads TGTGCCAGCAGCCAAGAGGTAGGGGCGGGAAGAGCAGATACGCAGTATTTT.

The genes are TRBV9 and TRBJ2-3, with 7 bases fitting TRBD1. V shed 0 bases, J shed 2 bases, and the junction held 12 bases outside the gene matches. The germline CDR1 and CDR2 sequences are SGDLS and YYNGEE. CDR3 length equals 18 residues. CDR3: CASSVAYRDSALTDTQYF. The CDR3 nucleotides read TGTGCCAGCAGCGTAGCTTACCGGGACAGCGCACTCACAGATACGCAGTATTTT.

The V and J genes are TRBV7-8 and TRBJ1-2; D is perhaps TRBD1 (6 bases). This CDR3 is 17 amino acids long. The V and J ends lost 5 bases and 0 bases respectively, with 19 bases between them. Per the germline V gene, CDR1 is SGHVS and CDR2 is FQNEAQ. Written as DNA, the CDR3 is TGTGCCAGCAGCCCTAGTGGGGGCCGGAAATCTAACTATGGCTACACCTTC. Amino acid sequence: CASSPSGGRKSNYGYTF.

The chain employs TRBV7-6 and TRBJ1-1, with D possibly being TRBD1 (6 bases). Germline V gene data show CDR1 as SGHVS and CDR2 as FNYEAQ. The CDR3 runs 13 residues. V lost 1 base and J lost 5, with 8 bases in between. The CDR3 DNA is TGTGCCAGCAGCTTAGACAGGGATACTGAAGCTTTCTTT. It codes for CASSLDRDTEAFF.

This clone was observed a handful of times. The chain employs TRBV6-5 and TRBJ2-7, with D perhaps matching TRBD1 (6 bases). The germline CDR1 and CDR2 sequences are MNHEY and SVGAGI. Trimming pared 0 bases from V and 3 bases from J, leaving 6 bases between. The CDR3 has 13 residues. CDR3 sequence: CASSYSTGYEQYF. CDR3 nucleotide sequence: TGTGCCAGCAGTTACTCGACAGGCTACGAGCAGTACTTC.

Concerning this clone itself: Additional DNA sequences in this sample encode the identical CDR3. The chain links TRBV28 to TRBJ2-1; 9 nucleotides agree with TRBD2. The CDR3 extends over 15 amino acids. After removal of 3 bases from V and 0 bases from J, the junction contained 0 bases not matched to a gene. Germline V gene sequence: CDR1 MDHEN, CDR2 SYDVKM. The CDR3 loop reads CASSFSGSSYNEQFF. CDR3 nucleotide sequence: TGTGCCAGCAGTTTTAGCGGGAGCTCCTACAATGAGCAGTTCTTC.

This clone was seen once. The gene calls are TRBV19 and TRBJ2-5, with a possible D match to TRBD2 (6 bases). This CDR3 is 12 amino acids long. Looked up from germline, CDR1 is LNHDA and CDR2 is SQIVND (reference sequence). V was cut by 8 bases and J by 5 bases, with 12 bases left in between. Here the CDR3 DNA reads TGTGCCAGTTCATTGGGGAGGGAGACCCAGTACTTC. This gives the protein CASSLGRETQYF.

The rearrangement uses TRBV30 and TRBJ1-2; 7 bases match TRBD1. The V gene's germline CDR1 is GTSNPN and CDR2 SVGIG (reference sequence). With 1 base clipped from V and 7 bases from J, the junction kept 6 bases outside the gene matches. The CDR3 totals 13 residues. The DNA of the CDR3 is TGTGCCTGGAGTGAAAGGGGGCAGTCTGGCTACACCTTC. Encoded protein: CAWSERGQSGYTF.

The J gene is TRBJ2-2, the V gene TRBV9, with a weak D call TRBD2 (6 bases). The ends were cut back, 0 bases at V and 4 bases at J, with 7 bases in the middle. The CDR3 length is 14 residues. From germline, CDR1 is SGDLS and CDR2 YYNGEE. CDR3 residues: CASSVVGGTGELFF. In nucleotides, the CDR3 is TGTGCCAGCAGCGTAGTGGGGGGCACCGGGGAGCTGTTTTTT.

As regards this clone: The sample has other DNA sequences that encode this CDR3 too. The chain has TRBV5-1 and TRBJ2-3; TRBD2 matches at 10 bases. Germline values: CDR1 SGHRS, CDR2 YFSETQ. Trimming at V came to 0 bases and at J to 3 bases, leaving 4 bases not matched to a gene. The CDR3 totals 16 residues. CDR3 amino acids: CASSLGLAGGTDTQYF. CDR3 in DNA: TGCGCCAGCAGCTTGGGACTAGCGGGCGGGACAGATACGCAGTATTTT. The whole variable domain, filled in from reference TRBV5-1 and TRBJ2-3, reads KAGVTQTPRYLIKTRGQQVTLSCSPISGHRSVSWYQQTPGQGLQFLFEYFSETQRNKGNFPGRFSGRQFSNSRSEMNVSTLELGDSALYLCASSLGLAGGTDTQYFGPGTRLTVL.

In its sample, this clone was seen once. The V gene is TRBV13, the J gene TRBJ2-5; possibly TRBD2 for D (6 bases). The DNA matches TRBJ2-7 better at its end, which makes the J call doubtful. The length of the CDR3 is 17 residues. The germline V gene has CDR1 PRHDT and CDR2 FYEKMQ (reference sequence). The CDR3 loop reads CASSLSAGKGPSYEQYF. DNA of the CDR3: TGTGCCAGCAGCTTGTCGGCGGGAAAGGGACCGTCCTACGAGCAGTACTTC.

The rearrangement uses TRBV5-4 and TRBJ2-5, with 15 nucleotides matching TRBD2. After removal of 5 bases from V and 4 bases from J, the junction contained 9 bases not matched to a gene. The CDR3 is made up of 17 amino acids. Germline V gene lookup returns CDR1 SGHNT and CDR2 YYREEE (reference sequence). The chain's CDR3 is CASSKGLAGGNGETQYF. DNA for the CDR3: TGTGCCAGCAGTAAAGGACTAGCGGGAGGGAATGGAGAGACCCAGTACTTC.